Presented here are 16 T cell receptor beta chains from one specimen sequenced in a study of CD8+ T cells in alopecia areata. Sorting of pooled cutaneous lymph node cells was based on CD4, CD8alpha, NKG2D, NKG2ACE and other markers. Reverse transcribed after extraction, RNA yielded cDNA as the sequencing template. The table came from immunoSEQ multiplex PCR; TCRdb's copy has only in-frame clones and leaves some out. The sample contains around 20,000 clones, none of them singletons. The sample consisted of CD8+ T cells sorted from a lymph node. Receptor source: a C3H/HeJ mouse with alopecia areata. MHC haplotype of the strain: H2-k.

There are a few counts of this clone. Gene names and germline match the mouse. Sequencing ends 4 residues short of the CDR3 end; the germline J gene provides the rest. Within the sample, other DNA sequences also encode this same CDR3. The V call is TRBV1, the J call TRBJ1-1; unclear D gene. This CDR3 is built from 13 residues. Germline V gene sequence: CDR1 NSQYPW, CDR2 LRSPGD (reference sequence). The V end lost 4 bases, the J end lost 1 base, and 7 bases lay between the germline ends. CDR3 loop: CTCSVRQNTEVFF. The DNA read from the CDR3 is TGCACCTGCAGTGTCAGACAAAACACA.

This clone was picked up many times. Gene names refer to mouse genes. The observed sequence ends 4 residues before the CDR3 terminus, with the missing tail filled in from the germline J gene. The chain uses TRBV13-1 and TRBJ2-3; 8 bases agree with TRBD1. CDR1 is NSHNY, CDR2 SYGAGN, per germline. The CDR3 covers 15 residues. V lost 3 bases and J lost 2; bases outside the gene matches: 5. The sequenced CDR3 bases are TGTGCCAGCAGTGTCCCGGGACAGGTTGCAGAA. This encodes CASSVPGQVAE. The whole CDR3 reads CASSVPGQVAETLYF.

This clone was seen a few times. Genes and germline are mouse. The read stops 4 residues short of the end of the CDR3; the missing end is completed from the germline J gene. The genes are TRBV1 and TRBJ1-1, with 8 bases that match TRBD1. Germline V CDR1 and CDR2: NSQYPW, LRSPGD (reference sequence). V was clipped by 3 bases and J by 1 base; unmatched bases: 7. The CDR3 totals 16 residues. The part of the CDR3 DNA that was read is TGCACCTGCAGTGCCTGGGACAGGAGGGGGAACACA. It codes for CTCSAWDRRGNT. The entire CDR3 sequence reads CTCSAWDRRGNTEVFF.

This clone is termed medium-sized (0.01 to 0.1%). Germline and genes: mouse. The CDR3 end falls 4 residues outside the read, so it is completed with the germline J gene. The chain joins TRBV29 to TRBJ2-1, with 10 bases fitting TRBD1. The CDR3 has 15 residues. Trimming cost V 5 bases and J 3 bases; bases outside gene matches: 4. Germline V gene data show CDR1 as MSHET and CDR2 as SYDVDS. The CDR3 spells CASSPRTGGYAEQFF. Incomplete CDR3 DNA: TGTGCTAGCAGTCCCCGGACAGGGGGCTATGCT.

Many counts were recorded for this clone. Gene labels here are mouse ones. From the germline J gene comes the end of the CDR3, since the read stops 4 residues before it. V and J are TRBV19 and TRBJ2-2, with D possibly TRBD2 on 6 matching bases. Trimming removed 3 bases from V and 2 bases from J, with 8 bases in between. This CDR3 is built from 14 residues. Germline CDR1 and CDR2: FNHDT and SITEND (reference sequence). CDR3 DNA, as far as it was read: TGTGCCAGCAGTACTGGGGAGAACACCGGG. It encodes CASSTGENTG. The whole CDR3 protein is CASSTGENTGQLYF.

This clone was seen only a few times. These gene names are mouse names. The CDR3 is cut off 4 residues early in the read; its end comes from the germline J gene. This chain connects TRBV19 to TRBJ1-1; D uncertain. CDR3 length: 13 amino acids. CDR1 is FNHDT, CDR2 SITEND, per germline (reference sequence). V was cut by 4 bases and J by 0 bases, with 7 bases left in between. The CDR3 bases that were read are TGTGCCAGCAGTCACAGTGCAAACACA. It is translated as CASSHSANT. The entire CDR3 protein is CASSHSANTEVFF. The full variable domain, in which reference TRBV19 and TRBJ1-1 provide the parts outside the CDR3, is GGIITQTPKFLIGQEGQKLTLKCQQNFNHDTMYWYRQDSGKGLRLIYYSITENDLQKGDLSEGYDASREKKSSFSLTVTSAQKNEMAVFLCASSHSANTEVFFGKGTRLTVV.

On this clone itself: All gene names here are mouse names. The CDR3 goes on 4 residues after the read ends, and that part is filled in from the germline J gene. The V gene is TRBV14, the J gene TRBJ2-3; possible D gene TRBD2, 6 bases. Germline-derived CDR1 and CDR2 are SGHDT and FRDEAV. V was cut by 0 bases and J by 1 base, with 6 bases left in between. The CDR3 extends over 14 amino acids. Incomplete CDR3 DNA: TGTGCCAGCAGTTTCTGGGGGGGTGCAGAA. This gives the protein CASSFWGGAE. The whole CDR3 protein reads CASSFWGGAETLYF.

This clone appeared many times. Genes and germline come from the mouse. Read sequence stops 4 residues before the CDR3 end, and the germline J gene provides the missing end. V gene TRBV13-3 combines with J gene TRBJ2-3; 13 bases align to TRBD2. The V gene end was trimmed by 6 bases and the J gene end by 0 bases; junction bases not matched to a gene: 4. CDR1 is NNHDY and CDR2 is SYVADS in the germline V gene. The CDR3 runs 16 residues. The CDR3 DNA, read in part, is TGTGCCAGCACCGGGACTGGGGGGGTCAGTGCAGAA. Its translation: CASTGTGGVSAE. The CDR3, in full, reads CASTGTGGVSAETLYF.

A note on this clone: Any gene name here is a mouse gene name. The CDR3 here is CASSLGGGSSAETLYF. CDR3 DNA, as far as it was read: TGTGCCAGCAGTCTGGGGGGGGGATCTAGTGCAGAA. The chain joins TRBV19 to TRBJ2-3; 9 bases are a match to TRBD2. Read sequence stops 4 residues before the CDR3 end, and the germline J gene provides the missing end. CDR3 length equals 16 residues. Per the germline V gene, CDR1 is FNHDT and CDR2 is SITEND (reference sequence). V was pared by 4 bases and J by 0 bases, with 6 bases of the junction left unmatched.

This clone was picked up a small number of times. Genes and germline are mouse. The missing CDR3 end, 4 residues past where the read stops, is filled in from the germline J gene. The chain joins TRBV13-1 to TRBJ2-5, with 7 nucleotides matching TRBD2. CDR1 is NSHNY and CDR2 is SYGAGN in the germline V gene. Germline trimming cut 0 bases from V and 3 bases from J; bases unmatched to any gene: 1. CDR3 size: 14 residues. CDR3 sequence: CASSDGGGQDTQYF. The CDR3 DNA, read in part, is TGTGCCAGCAGTGATGGGGGGGGACAAGAC.

This clone was picked up many times. These gene names are mouse names. The observed sequence ends 4 residues before the CDR3 terminus, with the missing tail filled in from the germline J gene. The chain couples TRBV1 to TRBJ1-4, with TRBD1 identical over 7 bases. This CDR3 comprises 13 residues. In germline, CDR1 is NSQYPW, CDR2 LRSPGD (reference sequence). This CDR3 reads CTCSAGTVERLFF. The sequenced part of the CDR3 DNA is TGCACCTGCAGTGCGGGGACAGTCGAA.

With regard to this clone: Here the gene names and germline are mouse. The read halts 4 residues ahead of the CDR3 end, with the missing end drawn from the germline J gene. The rearrangement uses TRBV19 and TRBJ2-1; TRBD2 matches at 10 bases. V dropped 0 bases and J dropped 4; count of bases not matched to a gene: 4. CDR1 FNHDT and CDR2 SITEND come from the germline V gene (reference sequence). This CDR3 region has 16 residues. This CDR3 reads CASSIDPGGAYAEQFF. The part of the CDR3 DNA that was read is TGTGCCAGCAGTATAGACCCTGGGGGGGCGTATGCT.

This clone was seen ten or more times. Mouse germline and gene names are used. The CDR3 end lies 4 residues beyond the end of the read and is filled in from the germline J gene. The rearrangement joins TRBV13-3 to TRBJ2-1; 9 bases line up with TRBD1. Germline V gene sequence: CDR1 NNHDY, CDR2 SYVADS. V was clipped by 6 bases and J by 3 bases; unmatched bases: 4. This CDR3 has 14 residues. CDR3 residues: CASTQGASYAEQFF. CDR3 DNA (partial): TGTGCCAGCACACAGGGGGCCTCCTATGCT.

At least ten counts were recorded for this clone. Germline and genes here are mouse. The CDR3 goes on 4 residues after the read ends, and that part is filled in from the germline J gene. The chain uses TRBV13-3 and TRBJ2-2; weak D call: TRBD1 (5 bases). CDR1 is NNHDY and CDR2 is SYVADS in the germline V gene. V lost 2 bases to trimming and J lost 3 bases, with 5 bases between them. There are 13 residues in the CDR3. CDR3 residues: CASSDRDTGQLYF. The sequenced CDR3 bases are TGTGCCAGCAGTGACAGGGACACCGGG. The complete variable domain, with remaining parts taken from reference TRBV13-3 and TRBJ2-2, reads EAAVTQSPRSKVAVTGGKVTLSCHQTNNHDYMYWYRQDTGHGLRLIHYSYVADSTEKGDIPDGYKASRPSQENFSLILELASLSQTAVYFCASSDRDTGQLYFGEGSKLTVL.

This clone qualifies as medium-sized. Gene labels here are mouse ones. The read ends 4 residues shy of where the CDR3 ends; the end is completed using the germline J gene. The rearrangement links TRBV13-3 to TRBJ2-1, with 11 bases that match TRBD2. The V gene end was trimmed by 4 bases and the J gene end by 2 bases; junction bases not matched to a gene: 2. CDR3 length equals 15 residues. Germline lookup yields CDR1 NNHDY and CDR2 SYVADS. The CDR3 sequence: CASSSTGGDYAEQFF. The covered CDR3 bases are TGTGCCAGCAGTTCGACTGGGGGGGACTATGCT.

Notes on this clone: The genes and germline here are from mouse. The sequence runs out 4 residues before the end of the CDR3; the remainder is reconstructed from the germline J gene. The rearrangement uses TRBV1 and TRBJ1-4, with D possibly matching TRBD1 (6 bases). Between the trimmed V and J ends, which lost 0 bases and 0 bases, there was a span of 11 bases. Germline values: CDR1 NSQYPW, CDR2 LRSPGD (reference sequence). This CDR3 spans 17 amino acids. The CDR3 sequence: CTCSADSGHLSNERLFF. CDR3 bases read: TGCACCTGCAGTGCAGATTCGGGACACCTTTCCAACGAA. Supplemented by reference TRBV1 and TRBJ1-4, the full variable domain reads VTLLEQNPRWRLVPRGQAVNLRCILKNSQYPWMSWYQQDLQKQLQWLFTLRSPGDKEVKSLPGADYLATRVTDTELRLQVANMSQGRTLYCTCSADSGHLSNERLFFGHGTKLSVL.